This T cell receptor beta chain is drawn from a study of T cell responses to AZD1222 COVID-19 vaccine. Study results and limitations: Baseline testing showed seropositivity in only a handful of AZD1222 recipients. The study found vaccine-associated CD4 TCRs spanning spike, dominant at 160-218 and 743-854. The study found Spike-specific TCR breadth and depth rose after two AZD1222 doses.

V gave up 4 bases and J gave up 1 base; unmatched junction bases: 3. CDR1 and CDR2 (germline): SNHLY, FYNNEI. CDR3 length: 14 residues. Sequencing was performed with immunoSEQ multiplex PCR; in TCRdb, only in-frame clones are kept and a portion is missing. The profile shows about 140,000 clones, 80% to 90% of them singletons. About this clone itself: Its target is not known. Additional DNA sequences in this sample encode the identical CDR3.

Sequencing used peripheral blood, obtained on day 0 of AZD1222 vaccination. The source of this sequence is an adult in good health. The J gene is TRBJ1-1, the V gene TRBV2, with 7 bases fitting TRBD1. CDR3 in DNA: TGTGCCAGCAGTGGGACAGGCAGGAACACTGAAGCTTTCTTT. Translation gives CASSGTGRNTEAFF.